Presented here are 10 T cell receptor beta chains from one specimen sequenced in a study of blood T cell repertoires in COVID-19. Sequencing used immunoSEQ multiplex PCR; TCRdb keeps in-frame clones, though not all of them. The table shows approximately 250,000 clones, with about 87% occurring only once. The specimen was peripheral blood. The source is a woman in her 70s with COVID-19, enrolled during active disease.

The DNA of the CDR3 is TGTGCCTGGAACCGGGACAGTGACACAGATACGCAGTATTTT. Its translation is CAWNRDSDTDTQYF. J is TRBJ2-3 and V is TRBV30, with 7 nucleotides matching TRBD1. J was trimmed by 2 bases and V by 4 bases; bases with no gene match: 6. This CDR3 region has 14 residues. From germline, CDR1 is GTSNPN and CDR2 SVGIG (reference sequence).

This chain connects TRBV7-9 to TRBJ1-1; perhaps TRBD1 as D (6 bases). V was clipped by 5 bases and J by 4 bases, with 14 bases between them. CDR3 length: 14 residues. Germline CDR1 and CDR2: SEHNR and FQNEAQ (reference sequence). The CDR3 DNA sequence: TGTGCCAGCAGCCCTATTCTAGGGGGCACTGAAGCTTTCTTT. Its translation: CASSPILGGTEAFF.

This clone was detected only once. The chain combines TRBV11-2 with TRBJ2-5; 7 bases match TRBD2. This CDR3 is built from 14 residues. Germline V gives CDR1 SGHAT, CDR2 FQNNGV. Germline trimming cut 0 bases from V and 4 bases from J; bases unmatched to any gene: 2. CDR3 nucleotides: TGTGCCAGCAGCTTAGAAGCGGGACGAGAGACCCAGTACTTC. Encoded protein: CASSLEAGRETQYF.

V gene TRBV3-1 (or the pseudogene TRBV3-2) combines with J gene TRBJ2-1; 7 nucleotides agree with TRBD2. The CDR3 is 16 residues long. V lost 0 bases and J lost 12; bases outside the gene matches: 14. Looked up from germline, CDR1 is LGHDT and CDR2 is YNNKEL (reference sequence). CDR3 in DNA: TGTGCCAGCAGCCAAGATCTTATAGCGGGTGCACTCGGGCAGTTCTTC. This gives the protein CASSQDLIAGALGQFF.

The chain combines TRBV21-1 with TRBJ1-5. TRBV21-1 is a documented pseudogene. This CDR3 spans 13 amino acids. The DNA of the CDR3 is TGTGCCAGCAGCAAAGGAGAGGGTCAGCCCCAGCATTTT. Encoded protein: CASSKGEGQPQHF.

V usage is TRBV7-9 and J usage is TRBJ1-5, with 7 bases aligning to TRBD1. This CDR3 comprises 18 residues. In germline, CDR1 is SEHNR, CDR2 FQNEAQ (reference sequence). V was clipped by 5 bases and J by 1 base; unmatched bases: 14. CDR3: CASSLWQGDMRSNQPQHF. DNA of the CDR3: TGTGCCAGCAGCCTATGGCAGGGGGATATGAGGAGCAATCAGCCCCAGCATTTT.

The J gene is TRBJ2-3, the V gene TRBV7-2, with 11 bases fitting TRBD2. Germline CDR1 SGHTA, CDR2 FQGNSA. There are 17 residues in the CDR3. V was clipped by 1 base and J by 5 bases; unmatched bases: 8. CDR3 sequence reads: CASSLEVAGGPGDTQYF. The CDR3 nucleotides read TGTGCCAGCAGCTTAGAGGTAGCGGGAGGGCCGGGAGATACGCAGTATTTT.

The chain carries TRBV7-2 and TRBJ2-7; 16 bases are shared with TRBD2. V shed 10 bases, J shed 2 bases, and the junction held 5 bases outside the gene matches. Per germline, CDR1 SGHTA and CDR2 FQGNSA. The CDR3 spans 15 residues. The CDR3 loop reads CATGLAGGNAYEQYF. The CDR3 bases are TGTGCCACGGGACTAGCGGGAGGGAACGCCTACGAGCAGTACTTC.

The rearrangement joins TRBV6-5 to TRBJ1-5; D unresolved. The V end lost 10 bases, the J end lost 1 base, and 17 bases lay between the germline ends. The length of the CDR3 is 15 residues. Per germline, CDR1 MNHEY and CDR2 SVGAGI. The CDR3 loop reads CATCPREGSNQPQHF. The CDR3 nucleotides are TGTGCCACATGCCCGAGGGAAGGAAGCAATCAGCCCCAGCATTTT.

V and J are TRBV14 and TRBJ2-1; 8 positions match TRBD2. The CDR3 is made up of 15 amino acids. With 4 bases clipped from V and 4 bases from J, the junction kept 6 bases outside the gene matches. Germline V gene data show CDR1 as SGHDN and CDR2 as FVKESK. CDR3 coding DNA: TGTGCCAGCAGCCTTCTTGGCGGGAGGTACAATGAGCAGTTCTTC. Amino acid sequence: CASSLLGGRYNEQFF.